The sequence of this TCR beta chain was determined in a study of T cell responses to AZD1222 COVID-19 vaccine. Broader study findings: Only after the peak T cell response were repertoires sampled.

Remarks on this clone: Its target is not known.

This CDR3 contains 15 residues. Trimming at V came to 7 bases and at J to 6 bases, leaving 12 bases not matched to a gene. Germline V gene data show CDR1 as LNHDA and CDR2 as SQIVND (reference sequence). Assay used: immunoSEQ multiplex PCR; TCRdb lists only in-frame clones, some missing. The sample includes approximately 97,000 clones, 91% of them seen just once. This chain uses TRBV19 with TRBJ1-5, with 7 bases aligning to TRBD1. The TCR was taken from an adult in good health. The source was peripheral blood, collected on day 0 of AZD1222 vaccination. The CDR3 region is CASTTGLAGGQPQHF. CDR3 coding DNA: TGTGCCAGTACCACTGGGCTGGCAGGGGGTCAGCCCCAGCATTTT.